This T cell receptor beta chain was recorded in a study of shared clonotypes between healthy human individuals. Study-wide results and caveats: Depth of sequencing was expected to influence donor clonotype sharing. Non-shared clonotypes displayed generation probabilities falling below those of clonotypes present in all four donors.

The germline V gene encodes CDR1 ENHRY and CDR2 SYGVKD. Trimming took 6 bases from V and 1 from J, leaving 7 bases between them. This CDR3 comprises 12 residues. Using immunoSEQ multiplex PCR, the repertoire was profiled, and TCRdb retains in-frame clones only, with some absent. The data contain under 600,000 clones, around 97% of them singletons. A remark on this clone: The target antigen is unknown.

Specimen: naive CD4+ T cells sorted from blood. The subset was: CD45RA+ positively selected. The J gene is TRBJ2-7, the V gene TRBV10-3, with D uncertain. The sequence derives from a woman aged 25 to 39 in good health. This CDR3 is CAIRDLSYEQYF. The CDR3 DNA follows: TGTGCCATCAGGGATCTATCCTACGAGCAGTACTTC.